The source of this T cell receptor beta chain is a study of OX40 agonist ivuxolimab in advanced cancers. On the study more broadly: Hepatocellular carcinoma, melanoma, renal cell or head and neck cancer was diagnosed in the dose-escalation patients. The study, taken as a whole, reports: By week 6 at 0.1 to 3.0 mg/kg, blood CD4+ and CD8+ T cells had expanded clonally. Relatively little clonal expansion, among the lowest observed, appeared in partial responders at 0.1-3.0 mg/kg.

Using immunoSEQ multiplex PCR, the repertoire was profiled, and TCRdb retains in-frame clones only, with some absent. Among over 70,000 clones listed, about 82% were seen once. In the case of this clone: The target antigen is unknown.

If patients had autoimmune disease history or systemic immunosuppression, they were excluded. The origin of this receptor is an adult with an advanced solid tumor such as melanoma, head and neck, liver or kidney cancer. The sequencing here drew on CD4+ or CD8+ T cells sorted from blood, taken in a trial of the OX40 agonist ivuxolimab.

The CDR3 region is CASSFASGRDTDTQYF. The CDR3 nucleotides read TGTGCCAGCAGTTTTGCTAGCGGGAGAGATACAGATACGCAGTATTTT. The chain recombines TRBV27 with TRBJ2-3; the match to TRBD2 covers 10 bases. Unmatched junction bases numbered 6, after V lost 3 bases and J lost 3 bases. The germline V gene encodes CDR1 MNHEY and CDR2 SMNVEV (reference sequence). The CDR3 totals 16 residues.